This is a list of T cell receptor beta chains from one sample in a study of T cells in Graves' hyperthyroidism and ophthalmopathy. Via MiXCR, TCRdb re-called the multiplex PCR reads, giving one row per CDR3 protein. The data show roughly 380,000 distinct CDR3 sequences, approximately 13% seen once. Input material: blood. The receptors were sampled from a man younger than 45 with Graves' hyperthyroidism that later progressed to Graves' ophthalmopathy. The CDR3 runs from the conserved cysteine through the conserved F or W. Fields, in order: J gene, clone size, D gene, V gene, CDR3 DNA, CDR3 protein. D genes are given only for firm matches. Not all rows give a size; the values are once, few, many and, for expanded clones, a class.

TRBJ1-2 | - | TRBD1 | TRBV6-2/TRBV6-3 | TGTGCCAGCAGTACCGGGACAGGGGCCACCTATGGCTACACCTTC | CASSTGTGATYGYTF
TRBJ2-2 | many | TRBD1 | TRBV7-2 | TGTGCCAGCAGCTTCCAGGGGGCGAACACCGGGGAGCTGTTTTTT | CASSFQGANTGELFF
TRBJ2-3 | many | - | TRBV12-3/TRBV12-4 | TGTGCCAGCAGTCTGGGGGGCCCGGCAGATACGCAGTATTTT | CASSLGGPADTQYF
TRBJ2-3 | many | TRBD1 | TRBV7-9 | TGTGCCAGCAGCTTATTTCGGACAGGGAGCACAGATACGCAGTATTTT | CASSLFRTGSTDTQYF
TRBJ2-7 | - | TRBD1 | TRBV4-1 | TGCGCCAGCAGCCAATGGGCAGGGGGCTCCTACGAGCAGTACTTC | CASSQWAGGSYEQYF
TRBJ1-1 | many | - | TRBV20-1 | TGCAGTGCTAGGAATGCGGGGGGTCCTTCTGAAGCTTTCTTT | CSARNAGGPSEAFF
TRBJ2-5 | few | TRBD2 | TRBV20-1 | TGCAGTGCTAGGTGGACTAGCGGGGGGGAGACCCAGTACTTC | CSARWTSGGETQYF
TRBJ1-1 | many | - | TRBV20-1 | TGCAGTGCTAGTTCCAACACTGAAGCTTTCTTT | CSASSNTEAFF
TRBJ1-2 | once | TRBD1 | TRBV28 | TGTGCCAGCAGTGGGGACAGGCCTCCTTATGGCTACACCTTC | CASSGDRPPYGYTF
TRBJ2-3 | - | - | TRBV27 | TGTGCCAGCAGTTTCTCACGATCAGATACGCAGTATTTT | CASSFSRSDTQYF
TRBJ1-4 | - | - | TRBV30 | TGTGCCTGGAGGACGTCGGGTGAAAAACTGTTTTTT | CAWRTSGEKLFF
TRBJ2-3 | many | TRBD2 | TRBV2 | TGTGCCAATGCGGGGGGGCCCACAGATACGCAGTATTTT | CANAGGPTDTQYF
TRBJ2-7 | many | TRBD2 | TRBV6-2/TRBV6-3 | TGTGCCAGCAGTTACCGTGGACTAGGGGACTACGAGCAGTACTTC | CASSYRGLGDYEQYF
TRBJ1-1 | few | - | TRBV7-2 | TGTGCCAGCTACCTGAACACTGAAGCTTTCTTT | CASYLNTEAFF
TRBJ1-2 | many | - | TRBV6-1 | TGTGCCAGCAGTGATTCCTTCTATGGCTACACCTTC | CASSDSFYGYTF
TRBJ2-1 | few | TRBD1 | TRBV6-1 | TGTGCCAGCAGCCGCCGGGACAGGGGAGGCGATGAGCAGTTCTTC | CASSRRDRGGDEQFF
TRBJ2-2 | few | - | TRBV20-1 | TGCAGTGCTAGAACTAACACCGGGGAGCTGTTTTTT | CSARTNTGELFF
TRBJ1-1 | few | - | TRBV4-1 | TGCGCCAGCAGCCAAGGTCCGATAATGGTGAACACTGAAGCTTTCTTT | CASSQGPIMVNTEAFF
TRBJ2-3 | many | TRBD1 | TRBV27 | TGTGCCAGCAGTAGACGACAGGGTATCACAGATACGCAGTATTTT | CASSRRQGITDTQYF
TRBJ2-1 | - | - | TRBV20-1 | TGCAGTGCTAGCGGGGACCACTCCTACAATGAGCAGTTCTTC | CSASGDHSYNEQFF
TRBJ1-5 | many | - | TRBV2 | TGTGCCAGCAGTGAAGAGGGGGTTGGCAATCAGCCCCAGCATTTT | CASSEEGVGNQPQHF
TRBJ2-7 | - | TRBD1 | TRBV28 | TGTGCCAGCAGCAAAACGGGACAGGGCGAGCAGTACTTC | CASSKTGQGEQYF
TRBJ2-1 | many | - | TRBV7-9 | TGTGCCAGCAGCTGGGACCCCTCAAGGGATGAGCAGTTCTTC | CASSWDPSRDEQFF
TRBJ2-5 | many | TRBD1 | TRBV29-1 | TGCAGCGCCGGACAGGCCAGGGGAGAGACCCAGTACTTC | CSAGQARGETQYF
TRBJ2-7 | many | TRBD1 | TRBV12-3/TRBV12-4 | TGTGCCAGCAGTAGACAGGGGAGGATCTACGAGCAGTACTTC | CASSRQGRIYEQYF
TRBJ1-2 | many | TRBD1 | TRBV5-1 | TGCGCCAGCAGTTCGACAGGGGAGGAGGGCTACACCTTC | CASSSTGEEGYTF
TRBJ2-2 | - | TRBD2 | TRBV24-1 | TGTGCCACCAGTCGTAGCGGGGGGAACACCGGGGAGCTGTTTTTT | CATSRSGGNTGELFF
TRBJ1-2 | few | - | TRBV19 | TGTGCCAGTAGTACCCCAGGGGCTAACTATGGCTACACCTTC | CASSTPGANYGYTF
TRBJ2-1 | few | - | TRBV5-4 | TGTGCCAGCGGACTCACTCCCGGGACGGACAATGAGCAGTTCTTC | CASGLTPGTDNEQFF
TRBJ1-3 | many | - | TRBV28 | TGTGCCAGCAGTTTCCGGCGGGCTACTGGAAACACCATATATTTT | CASSFRRATGNTIYF
TRBJ2-7 | - | - | TRBV5-1 | TGCGCCGGCAGCTCAGCGACAGGTTACGAGCAGTACTTC | CAGSSATGYEQYF
TRBJ1-2 | few | TRBD1 | TRBV18 | TGTGCCAGCTCACCCCAGGGGGCGGACTATGGCTACACCTTC | CASSPQGADYGYTF
TRBJ2-3 | - | TRBD2 | TRBV28 | TGTGCCAGCAGTTTCGGACTAGACTCGGATACGCAGTATTTT | CASSFGLDSDTQYF
TRBJ2-5 | many | - | TRBV12-3/TRBV12-4 | TGTGCCAGCAGTTTATCTGATTCCGGGGAGACCCAGTACTTC | CASSLSDSGETQYF
TRBJ2-1 | many | TRBD2 | TRBV11-2 | TGTGCCAGCAGCGGGGGGTGGCGGGGGGCAATCGATGAGCAGTTCTTC | CASSGGWRGAIDEQFF
TRBJ2-7 | - | TRBD1 | TRBV28 | TGTGCCAGCAGTTTAATGGGACAGGGGCGCTACGAGCAGTACTTC | CASSLMGQGRYEQYF